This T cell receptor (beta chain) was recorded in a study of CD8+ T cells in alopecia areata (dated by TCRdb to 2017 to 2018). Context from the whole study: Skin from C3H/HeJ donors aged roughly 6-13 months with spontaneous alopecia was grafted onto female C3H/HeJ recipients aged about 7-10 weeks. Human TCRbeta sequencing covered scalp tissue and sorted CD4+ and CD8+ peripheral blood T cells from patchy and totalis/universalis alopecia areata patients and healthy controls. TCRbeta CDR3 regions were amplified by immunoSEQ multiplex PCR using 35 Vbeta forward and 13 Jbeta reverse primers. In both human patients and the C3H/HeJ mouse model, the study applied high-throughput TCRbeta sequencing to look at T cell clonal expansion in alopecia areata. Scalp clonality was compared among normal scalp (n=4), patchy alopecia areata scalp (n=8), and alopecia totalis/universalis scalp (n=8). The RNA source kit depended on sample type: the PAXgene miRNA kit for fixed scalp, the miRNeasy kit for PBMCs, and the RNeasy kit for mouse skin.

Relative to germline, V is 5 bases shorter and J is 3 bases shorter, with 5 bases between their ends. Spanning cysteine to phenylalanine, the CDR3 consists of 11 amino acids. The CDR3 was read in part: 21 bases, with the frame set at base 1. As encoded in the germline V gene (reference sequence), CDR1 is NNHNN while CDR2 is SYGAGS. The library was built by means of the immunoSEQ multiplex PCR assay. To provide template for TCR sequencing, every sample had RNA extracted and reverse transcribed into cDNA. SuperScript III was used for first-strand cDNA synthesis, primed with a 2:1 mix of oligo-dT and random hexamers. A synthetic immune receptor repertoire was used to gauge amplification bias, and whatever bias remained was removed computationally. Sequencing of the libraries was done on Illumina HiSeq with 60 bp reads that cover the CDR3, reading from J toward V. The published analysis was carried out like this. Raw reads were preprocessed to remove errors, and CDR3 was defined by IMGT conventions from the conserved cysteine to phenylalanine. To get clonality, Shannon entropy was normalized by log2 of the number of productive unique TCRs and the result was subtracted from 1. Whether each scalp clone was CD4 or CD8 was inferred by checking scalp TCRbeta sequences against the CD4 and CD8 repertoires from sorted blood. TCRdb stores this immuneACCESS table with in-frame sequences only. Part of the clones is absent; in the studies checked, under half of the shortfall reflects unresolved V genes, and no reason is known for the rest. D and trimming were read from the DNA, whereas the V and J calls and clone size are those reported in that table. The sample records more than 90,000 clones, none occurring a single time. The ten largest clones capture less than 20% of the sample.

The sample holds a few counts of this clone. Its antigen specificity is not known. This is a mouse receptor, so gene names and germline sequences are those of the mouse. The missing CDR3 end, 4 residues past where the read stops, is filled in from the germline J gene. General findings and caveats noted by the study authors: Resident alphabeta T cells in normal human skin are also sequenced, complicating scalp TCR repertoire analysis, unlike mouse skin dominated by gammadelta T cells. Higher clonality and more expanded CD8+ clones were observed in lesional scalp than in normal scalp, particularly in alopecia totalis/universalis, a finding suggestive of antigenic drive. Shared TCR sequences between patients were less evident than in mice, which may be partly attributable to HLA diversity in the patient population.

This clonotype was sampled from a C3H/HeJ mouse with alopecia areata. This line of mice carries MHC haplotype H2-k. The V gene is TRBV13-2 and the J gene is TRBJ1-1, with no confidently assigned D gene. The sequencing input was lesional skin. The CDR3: CASGSDTEVFF. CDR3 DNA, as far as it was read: TGTGCCAGCGGGTCAGACACA.